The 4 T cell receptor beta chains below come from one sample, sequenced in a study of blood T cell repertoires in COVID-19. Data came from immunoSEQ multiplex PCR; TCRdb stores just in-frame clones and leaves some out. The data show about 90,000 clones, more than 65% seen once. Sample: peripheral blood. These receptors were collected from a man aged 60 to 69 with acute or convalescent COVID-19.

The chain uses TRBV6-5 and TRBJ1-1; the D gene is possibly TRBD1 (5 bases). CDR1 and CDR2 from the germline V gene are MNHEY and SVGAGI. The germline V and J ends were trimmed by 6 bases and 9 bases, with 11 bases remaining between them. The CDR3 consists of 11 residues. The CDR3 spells CASRSGYKAFF. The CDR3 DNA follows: TGTGCCAGCAGATCAGGGTACAAAGCTTTCTTT.

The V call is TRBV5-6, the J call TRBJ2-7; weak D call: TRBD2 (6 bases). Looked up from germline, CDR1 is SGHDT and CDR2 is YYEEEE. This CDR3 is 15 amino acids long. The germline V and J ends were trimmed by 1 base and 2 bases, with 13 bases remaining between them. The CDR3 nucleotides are TGTGCCAGCAGCTTGATTAGCGGAGGCCCCTACGAGCAGTACTTC. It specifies CASSLISGGPYEQYF. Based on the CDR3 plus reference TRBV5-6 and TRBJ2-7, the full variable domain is DAGVTQSPTHLIKTRGQQVTLRCSPKSGHDTVSWYQQALGQGPQFIFQYYEEEERQRGNFPDRFSGHQFPNYSSELNVNALLLGDSALYLCASSLISGGPYEQYFGPGTRLTVT.

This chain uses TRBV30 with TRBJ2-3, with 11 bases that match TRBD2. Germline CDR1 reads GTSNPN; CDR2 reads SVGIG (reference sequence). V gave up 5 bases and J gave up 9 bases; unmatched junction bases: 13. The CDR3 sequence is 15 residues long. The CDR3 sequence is CAWEPQGLAALTQYF. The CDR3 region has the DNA TGTGCCTGGGAGCCGCAGGGACTAGCGGCTTTAACGCAGTATTTT.

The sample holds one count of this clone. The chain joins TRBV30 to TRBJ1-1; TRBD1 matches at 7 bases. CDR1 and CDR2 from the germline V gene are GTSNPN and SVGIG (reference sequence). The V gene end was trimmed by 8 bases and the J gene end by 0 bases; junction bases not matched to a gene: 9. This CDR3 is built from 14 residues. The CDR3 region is CASWTGNMNTEAFF. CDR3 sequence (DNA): TGTGCCAGCTGGACAGGCAATATGAACACTGAAGCTTTCTTT.